The T cell receptor beta chain described here comes from a study of T cell responses to AZD1222 COVID-19 vaccine. Study-wide findings and caveats: Donors in the cohort were predominantly white British and more often female, and clonal diversity was possibly underestimated. Reports indicate that nearly half of spike-specific TCRs are directed at unmutated variant regions. Only a handful of AZD1222 recipients, more than 5 in all, had baseline seropositivity.

This clone was counted only a few times. Its antigen remains unknown. Trimming stripped 1 base from V and 8 bases from J, with 11 bases between. Germline assignment: CDR1 SGHTA and CDR2 FQGNSA. CDR3 length: 13 amino acids. Sequencing used immunoSEQ multiplex PCR; TCRdb keeps in-frame clones, though not all of them. The table lists roughly 62,000 clones, over 70% of them singletons. This chain uses TRBV7-2 with TRBJ1-2, with no clear D. This TCR came from an adult in good health. The sequenced sample was peripheral blood, obtained on day 0 of AZD1222 vaccination. The CDR3, as DNA: TGTGCCAGCAGCTTAGGTCAGATGGTAGGCTACACCTTC. It yields the protein CASSLGQMVGYTF.